Below are 2 T cell receptor beta chains sequenced from a single sample in a study of CD8+ T cells in alopecia areata. cDNA serving as the sequencing template came from extracted, reverse transcribed RNA. The repertoire was sequenced with immunoSEQ multiplex PCR; TCRdb's copy has only in-frame clones and lacks some. This table holds 98,000 or so clones, more than 55% found once. Indicated treatment: oral pan-JAK inhibitor, 5-10 mg twice daily. The material was CD8+ T cells sorted from blood, obtained at week 4, from a patient treated with tofacitinib. Receptors were obtained from a human donor with alopecia areata.

The chain employs TRBV7-9 and TRBJ2-5; 7 nucleotides match TRBD1. CDR1 and CDR2 from the germline V gene are SEHNR and FQNEAQ (reference sequence). The CDR3 has 14 residues. Unmatched junction bases numbered 5, after V lost 2 bases and J lost 5 bases. The CDR3 DNA is TGTGCCAGCAGCTTAACGAGGGGGCCGGAGACCCAGTACTTC. It encodes CASSLTRGPETQYF.

As for this clone: A read error may account for a junction end that differs from germline. The CDR3: CASSQWNAEAFF. In DNA form, the CDR3 reads TGTGCCAGCAGCCAATGGAACGCTGAAGCTTTCTTT. The chain carries TRBV14 and TRBJ1-1; unclear D gene. In germline, CDR1 is SGHDN, CDR2 FVKESK. The CDR3 has 12 amino acids.